This T cell receptor beta chain was obtained from a study of CD8 T cells in Susac syndrome. cDNA came from around 0.5 to 1 ug RNA primed by random hexamers. The amplification used immunoSEQ multiplex PCR on TCR beta CDR3; it spanned 54 Vbeta and 13 Jbeta. TCRdb ran MiXCR on the immunoSEQ multiplex PCR reads and lists one entry per CDR3 protein. The table records 150,000 to 200,000 distinct CDR3 sequences, around 94% of them present only once. The CDR3 is 14 residues long. The germline gives CDR1 MNHEY, CDR2 SVGEGT. Trimming cost V 7 bases and J 4 bases, with 14 bases left between them. The study sequenced TCR beta in blood CD8+ and CD4+ T cells. Negative isolation was used for CD8+ and CD4+ T cells and FACS enrichment for TEMRA cells.

This chain links TRBV6-2 or TRBV6-3 with TRBJ1-5; D gene ambiguous. The sequenced material came from CD4+ T cells from PBMCs. The TCR was taken from a human donor in good health. CDR3 amino acids: CASTPTWANQPQHF. CDR3 nucleotide sequence: TGTGCCAGCACACCGACATGGGCTAATCAGCCCCAGCATTTT.